The clone carrying this T cell receptor (beta chain) was seen many times. No antigen is known for it. The data stem from a study of T cells in Graves' hyperthyroidism and ophthalmopathy. The TCR beta CDR3 regions underwent amplification using RNA transcripts as the source. Primed by the HTBI set, a first-round RT-PCR was run on the TCR CDR3. MiXCR, applied by TCRdb to the multiplex PCR reads, yields one record per CDR3 protein. Altogether a few hundred thousand distinct CDR3 sequences are present, approximately 17% being singletons, with the ten largest covering 40% to 45%. Study outcomes and limitations: Most thyroid clonotypes with frequency above 0.001 were detected in blood.

Germline-derived CDR1 and CDR2 are ENHRY and SYGVKD. Germline trimming cut 6 bases from V and 3 bases from J; bases unmatched to any gene: 4. The CDR3 runs to 15 residues. Subjects with ophthalmopathy showed a Clinical Activity Score no lower than 3, a NOSPECS grade no lower than 4, and a duration shorter than 3 months. Each 10 ml fresh peripheral blood draw supplied the PBMCs. The clonotype originates from a man between 18 and 35 years old with Graves' ophthalmopathy. The J gene is TRBJ2-3, the V gene TRBV10-3; 12 bases line up with TRBD2. Sequences were obtained from blood. DNA of the CDR3: TGTGCCATCAGGACTAGCGGGGGAAGGACAGATACGCAGTATTTT. Translated: CAIRTSGGRTDTQYF.